This TCR beta chain was documented in a study of cytomegalovirus exposure and HLA in healthy donors. Study overall: The platform used for the roughly 120 validation repertoires matched that of the approximately 710 first-cohort repertoires, a later analysis reported.

Whole-study findings and limits: The study listed 164 cytomegalovirus-associated TCR beta chains. First-cohort TCR clusters were later found to tend to co-occur in the roughly 110 validation repertoires. Some public TCRs appeared in many individuals, while most sequences were rare.

Concerning this clone itself: Its antigen is still unknown.

Measured with immunoSEQ multiplex PCR; TCRdb has only the in-frame clones, and not every one. The table lists 150,000 or so clones, roughly 86% of them singletons. The CDR3 runs to 18 residues. After removal of 3 bases from V and 4 bases from J, the junction contained 16 bases not matched to a gene. From germline, CDR1 is LGHNA and CDR2 YSLEER. The rearrangement joins TRBV4-3 to TRBJ1-2; 8 bases are shared with TRBD1. Sequenced material: PBMCs. This sequence originates from a man between 18 and 35 years old in good health and CMV-seropositive. The DNA for the CDR3 is TGCGCCAGCAGCCAGATCCCTCCGAGGACAGGGATATCCTATGGCTACACCTTC. Protein sequence: CASSQIPPRTGISYGYTF.